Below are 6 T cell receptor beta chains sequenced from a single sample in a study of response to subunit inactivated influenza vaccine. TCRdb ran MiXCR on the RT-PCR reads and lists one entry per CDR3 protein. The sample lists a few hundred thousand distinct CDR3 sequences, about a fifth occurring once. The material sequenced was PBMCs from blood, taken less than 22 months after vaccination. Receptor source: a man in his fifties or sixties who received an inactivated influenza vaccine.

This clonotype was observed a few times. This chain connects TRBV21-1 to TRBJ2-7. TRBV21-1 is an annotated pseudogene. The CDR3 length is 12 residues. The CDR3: CASSKGPYEQYF. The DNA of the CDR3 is TGTGCCAGCAGCAAAGGCCCCTACGAGCAGTACTTC.

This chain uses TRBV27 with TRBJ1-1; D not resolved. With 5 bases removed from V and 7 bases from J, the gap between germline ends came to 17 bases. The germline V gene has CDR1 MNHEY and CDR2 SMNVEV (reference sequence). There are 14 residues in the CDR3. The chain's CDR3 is CASSPPLEALEAFF. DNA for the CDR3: TGTGCCAGCAGTCCCCCCCTAGAGGCCCTTGAAGCTTTCTTT.

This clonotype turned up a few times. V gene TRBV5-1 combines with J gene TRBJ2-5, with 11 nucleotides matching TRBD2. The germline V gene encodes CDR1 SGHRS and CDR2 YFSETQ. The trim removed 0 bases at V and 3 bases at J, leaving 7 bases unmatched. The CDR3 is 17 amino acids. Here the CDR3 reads CASSLGAQLAGEETQYF. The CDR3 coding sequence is TGCGCCAGCAGCTTGGGGGCCCAACTAGCGGGGGAAGAGACCCAGTACTTC.

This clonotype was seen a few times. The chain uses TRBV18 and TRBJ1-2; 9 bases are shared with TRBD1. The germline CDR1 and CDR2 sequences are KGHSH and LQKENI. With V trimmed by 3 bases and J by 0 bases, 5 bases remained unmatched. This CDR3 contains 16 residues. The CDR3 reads CASSPGTGPANYGYTF. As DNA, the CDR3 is TGTGCCAGCTCACCCGGGACAGGGCCCGCTAACTATGGCTACACCTTC.

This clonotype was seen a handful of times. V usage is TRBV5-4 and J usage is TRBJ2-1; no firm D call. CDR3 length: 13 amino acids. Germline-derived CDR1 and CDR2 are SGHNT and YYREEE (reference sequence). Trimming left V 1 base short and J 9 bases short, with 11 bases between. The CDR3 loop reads CASSLNPASEQFF. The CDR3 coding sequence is TGTGCCAGCAGCTTGAACCCGGCGAGTGAGCAGTTCTTC.

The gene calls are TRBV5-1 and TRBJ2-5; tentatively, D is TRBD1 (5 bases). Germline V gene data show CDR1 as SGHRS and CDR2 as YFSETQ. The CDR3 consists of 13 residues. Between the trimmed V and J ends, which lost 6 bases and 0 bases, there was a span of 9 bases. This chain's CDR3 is CASKSDNQETQYF. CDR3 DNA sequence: TGCGCCAGCAAATCGGACAACCAAGAGACCCAGTACTTC.